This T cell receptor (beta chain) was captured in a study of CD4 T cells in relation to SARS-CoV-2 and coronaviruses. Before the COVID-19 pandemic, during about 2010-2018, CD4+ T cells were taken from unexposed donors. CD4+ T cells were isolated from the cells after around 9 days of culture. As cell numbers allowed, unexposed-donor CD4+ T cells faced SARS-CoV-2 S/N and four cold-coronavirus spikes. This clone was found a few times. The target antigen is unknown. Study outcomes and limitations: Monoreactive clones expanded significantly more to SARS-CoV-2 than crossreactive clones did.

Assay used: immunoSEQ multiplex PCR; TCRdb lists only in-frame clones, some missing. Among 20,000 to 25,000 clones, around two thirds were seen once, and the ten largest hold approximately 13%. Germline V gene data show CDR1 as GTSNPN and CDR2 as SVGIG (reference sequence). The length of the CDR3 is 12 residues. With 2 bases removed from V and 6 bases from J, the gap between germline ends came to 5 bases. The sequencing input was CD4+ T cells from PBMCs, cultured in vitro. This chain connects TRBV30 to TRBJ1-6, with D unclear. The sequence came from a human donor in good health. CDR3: CAWSYRNSPLHF. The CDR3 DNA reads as TGTGCCTGGAGTTATCGTAATTCACCCCTCCACTTT.